The 13 T cell receptor beta chains reported below all come from one sample, sequenced in a study of blood T cell repertoires in COVID-19. Clones were read by immunoSEQ multiplex PCR, and TCRdb kept only the in-frame ones, dropping some. The sample contains about 140,000 clones, around 81% of which appear only once. Sequences were obtained from peripheral blood. The receptors come from a human donor in a cohort sampled during active COVID-19.

This clone was observed a handful of times. The chain joins TRBV7-3 to TRBJ2-1; tentatively, D is TRBD2 (6 bases). In germline, CDR1 is SGHTA, CDR2 FQGTGA. V was trimmed by 5 bases and J by 4 bases, leaving 12 bases between them. The CDR3 has 14 amino acids. CDR3 DNA sequence: TGTGCCAGCAGCACGGGACTCCCATACAATGAGCAGTTCTTC. It codes for CASSTGLPYNEQFF.

The chain has TRBV7-9 and TRBJ2-1, with D tentatively TRBD1 (6 bases). CDR3 length equals 16 residues. CDR1 and CDR2 from the germline V gene are SEHNR and FQNEAQ (reference sequence). Trimming cost V 0 bases and J 1 base, with 10 bases left between them. In DNA form, the CDR3 reads TGTGCCAGCAGCTTAGCGGGGGCCGGGTCCTACAATGAGCAGTTCTTC. Protein sequence: CASSLAGAGSYNEQFF. Combining the CDR3 with reference TRBV7-9 and TRBJ2-1 gives the whole variable domain DTGVSQNPRHKITKRGQNVTFRCDPISEHNRLYWYRQTLGQGPEFLTYFQNEAQLEKSRLLSDRFSAERPKGSFSTLEIQRTEQGDSAMYLCASSLAGAGSYNEQFFGPGTRLTVL.

The genes are TRBV29-1 and TRBJ2-1, with 8 bases fitting TRBD2. V trimming: 4 bases; J trimming: 5 bases; junction bases outside the gene matches: 7. This CDR3 spans 14 amino acids. The germline CDR1 and CDR2 sequences are SQVTM and ANQGSEA. CDR3 loop: CSVAPGTRNNEQFF. In DNA, the CDR3 is TGCAGCGTTGCCCCCGGGACTAGAAACAATGAGCAGTTCTTC.

The chain links TRBV11-2 to TRBJ2-7, with D possibly matching TRBD2 (6 bases). Trimming cost V 4 bases and J 4 bases, with 11 bases left between them. Germline lookup yields CDR1 SGHAT and CDR2 FQNNGV. The CDR3 spans 13 residues. The CDR3 DNA reads TGTGCCAGCAGCTCCATCGGAGGGTACGAGCAGTACTTC. The encoded protein is CASSSIGGYEQYF.

This chain links TRBV27 with TRBJ1-2, with TRBD1 as a possible D gene (5 bases). Looked up from germline, CDR1 is MNHEY and CDR2 is SMNVEV (reference sequence). Trimming removed 8 bases from V and 0 bases from J, with 13 bases in between. This CDR3 region has 14 residues. DNA of the CDR3: TGTGCCAGCCAGGGATTTGGTTCTAACTATGGCTACACCTTC. Translated: CASQGFGSNYGYTF.

About this clone itself: A read error may account for a junction end that differs from germline. The chain has TRBV7-7 and TRBJ2-7; 12 nucleotides align to TRBD1. Germline lookup yields CDR1 SSHAT and CDR2 FNYEAQ (reference sequence). The CDR3 loop spans 15 amino acids. The CDR3 DNA reads as TGTGCTAGCAGCTTAGGGACAGGGGGCGGCTACGAGCAGTACTTC. Protein: CASSLGTGGGYEQYF. The variable domain in full, completed from reference TRBV7-7 and TRBJ2-7, reads GAGVSQSPRYKVTKRGQDVTLRCDPISSHATLYWYQQALGQGPEFLTYFNYEAQPDKSGLPSDRFSAERPEGSISTLTIQRTEQRDSAMYRCASSLGTGGGYEQYFGPGTRLTVT.

The sample holds one count of this clone. The chain combines TRBV7-9 with TRBJ2-1; 7 positions agree with TRBD2. The CDR3 contains 14 residues. Per germline, CDR1 SEHNR and CDR2 FQNEAQ (reference sequence). The V gene end was trimmed by 3 bases and the J gene end by 7 bases; junction bases not matched to a gene: 6. CDR3 region: CASSFGGSSNEQFF. Here the CDR3 DNA reads TGTGCCAGCAGCTTCGGCGGGAGTAGTAATGAGCAGTTCTTC.

The V and J genes are TRBV28 and TRBJ2-7; 12 nucleotides agree with TRBD2. Germline trimming cut 5 bases from V and 3 bases from J; bases unmatched to any gene: 8. In germline, CDR1 is MDHEN, CDR2 SYDVKM. This CDR3 has 16 amino acids. CDR3 region: CASSPLLAGGFYEQYF. For the CDR3, the DNA is TGTGCCAGCAGTCCGCTCCTAGCGGGAGGGTTCTACGAGCAGTACTTC.

This clone has just one count. V and J are TRBV28 and TRBJ1-5, with a weak D call TRBD1 (5 bases). The germline CDR1 and CDR2 sequences are MDHEN and SYDVKM. The V and J ends lost 3 bases and 3 bases respectively, with 18 bases between them. CDR3 length: 17 residues. The DNA for the CDR3 is TGTGCCAGCAGTTTCGGGCCAGCCTATGGGGCCAATCAGCCCCAGCATTTT. Translated: CASSFGPAYGANQPQHF. Full variable domain (remainder filled in from reference TRBV28 and TRBJ1-5): DVKVTQSSRYLVKRTGEKVFLECVQDMDHENMFWYRQDPGLGLRLIYFSYDVKMKEKGDIPEGYSVSREKKERFSLILESASTNQTSMYLCASSFGPAYGANQPQHFGDGTRLSIL.

The rearrangement links TRBV7-9 to TRBJ2-7; the D gene is possibly TRBD1 (6 bases). In germline, CDR1 is SEHNR, CDR2 FQNEAQ (reference sequence). V lost 2 bases to trimming and J lost 3 bases, with 14 bases between them. There are 15 residues in the CDR3. This CDR3 is CASSLWSRGNYEQYF. CDR3 coding DNA: TGTGCCAGCAGCTTATGGTCCAGGGGAAACTACGAGCAGTACTTC. Based on the CDR3 plus reference TRBV7-9 and TRBJ2-7, the full variable domain is DTGVSQNPRHKITKRGQNVTFRCDPISEHNRLYWYRQTLGQGPEFLTYFQNEAQLEKSRLLSDRFSAERPKGSFSTLEIQRTEQGDSAMYLCASSLWSRGNYEQYFGPGTRLTVT.

A few counts support this clone. J is TRBJ1-5 and V is TRBV7-2; D is unresolved. CDR1 is SGHTA and CDR2 is FQGNSA in the germline V gene. Trimming stripped 1 base from V and 3 bases from J, with 7 bases between. CDR3 length equals 14 residues. In nucleotides, the CDR3 is TGTGCCAGCAGCTTAGAACAGTTCAATCAGCCCCAGCATTTT. It encodes CASSLEQFNQPQHF.

CDR3 region: CASSIPGRYEQYF. CDR3 nucleotides: TGTGCCAGTAGTATTCCGGGTCGCTACGAGCAGTACTTC. The chain carries TRBV19 and TRBJ2-7; D is ambiguous. The CDR3 consists of 13 residues. Germline lookup yields CDR1 LNHDA and CDR2 SQIVND (reference sequence). The V and J ends lost 3 bases and 3 bases respectively, with 9 bases between them. The whole variable domain, remainder taken from reference TRBV19 and TRBJ2-7, is DGGITQSPKYLFRKEGQNVTLSCEQNLNHDAMYWYRQDPGQGLRLIYYSQIVNDFQKGDIAEGYSVSREKKESFPLTVTSAQKNPTAFYLCASSIPGRYEQYFGPGTRLTVT.

This clone was recorded at least ten times. The rearrangement uses TRBV6-1 and TRBJ1-6; 7 nucleotides line up with TRBD1. V lost 2 bases, J lost 5 bases, and 3 bases stayed unmatched. The CDR3 is 15 residues long. CDR1 MNHNS and CDR2 SASEGT come from the germline V gene. The CDR3 DNA reads TGTGCCAGCAGTGAATGGGGACAGAATAATTCACCCCTCCACTTT. Protein sequence: CASSEWGQNNSPLHF.